The clone carrying this T cell receptor beta chain came up a few times. The antigen is unknown. V was shortened by 1 base and J by 7 bases, with 5 bases between the two germline ends. The CDR3 totals 13 residues. Germline V CDR1 and CDR2: SGHTA, FQGTGA. TCRdb reprocessed the reads via MiXCR and lists one record per CDR3 protein. The sample lists 150,000 to 200,000 distinct CDR3 sequences, 28% occurring once. This entry comes from a study of T cell repertoires in cytomegalovirus infection. Study-level information: CMV infection together with matching HLA type was indicated by public TCR beta signatures.

Study conclusions and caveats: People with CMV and the relevant HLA were identified by cumulative public TCR beta family frequency.

The gene calls are TRBV7-3 and TRBJ1-6; D gene unclear. Material for sequencing was PBMCs. The clonotype was recovered from a human donor in good health (CMV status not recorded). Some clones in this sample may be carry-over from other donors' samples. This CDR3 is CASSLSNNSPLHF. The CDR3 DNA is TGTGCCAGCAGCTTAAGTAACAATTCACCCCTCCACTTT.